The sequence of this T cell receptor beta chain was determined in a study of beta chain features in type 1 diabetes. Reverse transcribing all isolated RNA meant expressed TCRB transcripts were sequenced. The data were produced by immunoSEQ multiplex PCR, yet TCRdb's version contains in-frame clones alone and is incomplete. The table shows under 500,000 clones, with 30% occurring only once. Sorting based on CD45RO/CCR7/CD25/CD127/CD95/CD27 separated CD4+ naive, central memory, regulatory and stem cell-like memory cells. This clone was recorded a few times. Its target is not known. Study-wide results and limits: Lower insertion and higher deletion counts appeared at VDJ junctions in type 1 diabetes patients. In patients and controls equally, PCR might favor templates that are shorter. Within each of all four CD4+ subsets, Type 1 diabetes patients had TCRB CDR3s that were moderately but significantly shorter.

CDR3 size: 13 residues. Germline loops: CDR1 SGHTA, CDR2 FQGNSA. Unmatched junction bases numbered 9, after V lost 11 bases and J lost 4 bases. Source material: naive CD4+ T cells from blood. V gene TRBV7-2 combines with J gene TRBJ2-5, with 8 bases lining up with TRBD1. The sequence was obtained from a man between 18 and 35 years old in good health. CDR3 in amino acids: CAGARGLRETQYF. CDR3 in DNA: TGTGCCGGAGCCAGGGGGCTAAGAGAGACCCAGTACTTC.